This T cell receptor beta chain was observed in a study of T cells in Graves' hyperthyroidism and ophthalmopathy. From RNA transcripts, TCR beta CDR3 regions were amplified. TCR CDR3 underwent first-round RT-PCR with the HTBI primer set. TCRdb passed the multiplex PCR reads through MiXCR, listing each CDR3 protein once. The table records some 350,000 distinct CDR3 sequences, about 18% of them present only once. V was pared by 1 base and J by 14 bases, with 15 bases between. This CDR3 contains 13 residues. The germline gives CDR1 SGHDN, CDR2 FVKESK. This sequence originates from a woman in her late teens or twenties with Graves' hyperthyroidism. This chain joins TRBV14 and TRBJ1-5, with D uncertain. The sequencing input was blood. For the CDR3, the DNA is TGTGCCAGCAGCCAAGGCATTAGGAACAGAAAGCATTTT. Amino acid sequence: CASSQGIRNRKHF.